The T cell receptor (beta chain) described here comes from a study of T cell repertoires in cytomegalovirus infection. Study details: Public TCR beta signature analysis indicated the presence of both CMV infection and matching HLA type. Study-wide results and caveats: Identification of carriers of CMV plus the relevant HLA was achieved through cumulative public TCR beta family frequency. In two of eight donors, the top clonotype was HLA-C-restricted CMV-specific.

One entry per CDR3 protein, called by TCRdb with MiXCR from the reads. The sample has about 160,000 distinct CDR3 sequences; 15% to 20% are singletons. The CDR3 runs 15 residues. V lost 3 bases to trimming and J lost 1 base, with 13 bases between them. Germline V gene sequence: CDR1 SGHTA, CDR2 FQGNSA. This clonotype was counted a few times. The antigen remains undetermined. The sequence was obtained from a human donor in good health (CMV status not recorded). Some clones in this sample may be carry-over from other donors' samples. The specimen was CD8+ T cells from PBMCs. The V call is TRBV7-2, the J call TRBJ2-7, with D uncertain. CDR3 amino acids: CASSFYRYNSYEQYF. As DNA, the CDR3 is TGTGCCAGCAGCTTCTACAGATATAATTCCTACGAGCAGTACTTC.